Shown below are 30 T cell receptor beta chains from a single sample sequenced in a study of cytomegalovirus exposure and HLA in healthy donors. PCR was performed using 60 Vbeta and 13 Jbeta primers. Using immunoSEQ multiplex PCR, the repertoire was profiled, and TCRdb retains in-frame clones only, with some absent. The sample has about 160,000 clones, around 76% seen once. Sequences were obtained from PBMCs. The source is a woman aged 40 to 55 in good health and CMV-seronegative.

J is TRBJ1-1 and V is TRBV28, with 8 bases aligning to TRBD1. Germline assignment: CDR1 MDHEN and CDR2 SYDVKM. The CDR3 extends over 15 amino acids. V lost 4 bases, J lost 2 bases, and 6 bases stayed unmatched. This CDR3 is CASSYLDRGNTEAFF. The CDR3 nucleotides read TGTGCCAGCAGTTACCTCGACAGGGGTAACACTGAAGCTTTCTTT.

V is TRBV7-9 and J is TRBJ1-3; D not certain. Germline V CDR1 and CDR2: SEHNR, FQNEAQ (reference sequence). The length of the CDR3 is 17 residues. Trimming stripped 4 bases from V and 0 bases from J, with 16 bases between. CDR3 residues: CASSSPGLTISGNTIYF. CDR3 in DNA: TGTGCCAGCAGCTCCCCCGGACTGACTATCTCTGGAAACACCATATATTTT.

J is TRBJ2-7 and V is TRBV6-5; TRBD1 agrees at 8 bases. V lost 5 bases to trimming and J lost 6 bases; unmatched junction nucleotides: 9. CDR1 MNHEY and CDR2 SVGAGI come from the germline V gene. CDR3 size: 14 residues. The CDR3 spells CASSHPQGAGEQYF. For the CDR3, the DNA is TGTGCCAGCAGTCACCCTCAGGGGGCGGGCGAGCAGTACTTC.

This rearrangement joins TRBV5-4 to TRBJ2-5; 8 bases are a match to TRBD1. From germline, CDR1 is SGHNT and CDR2 YYREEE (reference sequence). This CDR3 region has 18 residues. J was trimmed by 5 bases and V by 0 bases; bases with no gene match: 15. Written as DNA, the CDR3 is TGTGCCAGCAGCTTGGGGACGCTCGGGACAGGCCTGGGGGAGACCCAGTACTTC. It yields the protein CASSLGTLGTGLGETQYF.

In this sample, this clone turned up a few times. This chain uses TRBV30 with TRBJ2-7; D is undetermined. Germline values: CDR1 GTSNPN, CDR2 SVGIG (reference sequence). The CDR3 totals 13 residues. Trimming stripped 0 bases from V and 6 bases from J, with 12 bases between. CDR3 residues: CAWSVLAAGEQYF. The CDR3 DNA reads as TGTGCCTGGAGTGTACTTGCGGCTGGCGAGCAGTACTTC.

This chain joins TRBV5-1 and TRBJ2-2; D is undetermined. V shed 1 base and J shed 6 bases, with 4 bases lying between them. CDR1 and CDR2 (germline): SGHRS, YFSETQ. The length of the CDR3 is 12 residues. The CDR3 loop reads CASSLSAGELFF. The CDR3 DNA is TGCGCCAGCAGCTTGTCAGCCGGGGAGCTGTTTTTT.

This clone was observed a single time. The chain links TRBV25-1 to TRBJ2-2, with TRBD2 identical over 10 bases. Unmatched junction bases numbered 4, after V lost 3 bases and J lost 6 bases. The length of the CDR3 is 15 residues. CDR1 and CDR2 (germline): MGHDK, SYGVNS. As DNA, the CDR3 is TGTGCCAGCAGTGAGAGCCTAGCGGGAGCCGGGGAGCTGTTTTTT. This codes for CASSESLAGAGELFF. The variable domain in full, with the rest retrieved from reference TRBV25-1 and TRBJ2-2, is EADIYQTPRYLVIGTGKKITLECSQTMGHDKMYWYQQDPGMELHLIHYSYGVNSTEKGDLSSESTVSRIRTEHFPLTLESARPSHTSQYLCASSESLAGAGELFFGEGSRLTVL.

This chain connects TRBV25-1 to TRBJ2-2, with D maybe TRBD1 (5 bases). The CDR3 has 16 amino acids. Trimming removed 5 bases at V and 3 bases at J, with 16 bases between. The germline V gene encodes CDR1 MGHDK and CDR2 SYGVNS. CDR3 coding DNA: TGTGCCAGCAGTCTAGGGGAAATTGTTCACACCGGGGAGCTGTTTTTT. Protein product: CASSLGEIVHTGELFF.

The chain is built from TRBV5-6 and TRBJ1-2; TRBD1 matches at 7 bases. V dropped 4 bases and J dropped 12; count of bases not matched to a gene: 21. CDR1 is SGHDT, CDR2 YYEEEE, per germline. The CDR3 covers 16 residues. CDR3 sequence: CASSTGGMPRGTAHTF. As DNA, the CDR3 is TGTGCCAGCAGCACTGGAGGAATGCCCCGGGGGACAGCGCACACCTTC.

The chain is built from TRBV6-5 and TRBJ1-1, with D possibly TRBD1 on 6 matching bases. V lost 4 bases to trimming and J lost 5 bases, with 14 bases between them. Germline V CDR1 and CDR2: MNHEY, SVGAGI. The CDR3 covers 14 residues. CDR3 bases: TGTGCCAGCAGTTCCCACCAGGGGCAAACTGAAGCTTTCTTT. This codes for CASSSHQGQTEAFF.

The gene calls are TRBV18 and TRBJ1-1; D gene uncertain. This CDR3 comprises 14 residues. The germline V gene encodes CDR1 KGHSH and CDR2 LQKENI. V dropped 4 bases and J dropped 3 bases, with 12 bases sitting between them. The CDR3 DNA is TGTGCCAGCTCACTCGGAGGGTCGGACACTGAAGCTTTCTTT. It specifies CASSLGGSDTEAFF.

The chain carries TRBV4-2 and TRBJ2-3; 8 bases match TRBD2. The CDR3 spans 17 residues. The V gene end was trimmed by 1 base and the J gene end by 1 base; junction bases not matched to a gene: 7. Germline V lookup: CDR1 LGHNA, CDR2 YNFKEQ. The chain's CDR3 is CASSQVMGLGGTDTQYF. The DNA of the CDR3 is TGTGCCAGCAGCCAAGTAATGGGACTAGGCGGCACAGATACGCAGTATTTT.

CDR3 sequence (DNA): TGTGCCAGCTCACCACCTGTAGCGGCGGCCACCGGGGAGCTGTTTTTT. Protein sequence: CASSPPVAAATGELFF. The chain links TRBV18 to TRBJ2-2, with TRBD2 as a possible D gene (6 bases). The ends were cut back, 0 bases at V and 4 bases at J, with 12 bases in the middle. CDR1 and CDR2 from the germline V gene are KGHSH and LQKENI. CDR3 length: 16 amino acids.

V and J are TRBV7-6 and TRBJ1-3, with TRBD1 as a possible D gene (5 bases). The V end was cut by 5 bases, the J end by 4 bases, with 18 bases between. The CDR3 is 16 amino acids. CDR1 is SGHVS and CDR2 is FNYEAQ in the germline V gene. CDR3 nucleotides: TGTGCCAGCAGCCCTGCCCCGGGAGGGGACGGAAACACCATATATTTT. Translation gives CASSPAPGGDGNTIYF.

The chain has TRBV15 and TRBJ1-5, with D perhaps matching TRBD1 (6 bases). This CDR3 comprises 17 residues. V lost 5 bases to trimming and J lost 2 bases, with 19 bases between them. Germline lookup yields CDR1 LNHNV and CDR2 YYDKDF (reference sequence). The CDR3 bases are TGTGCCACCAGCTCCCAAGGGGGGGCGAAGGGCAATCAGCCCCAGCATTTT. This sequence encodes CATSSQGGAKGNQPQHF.

The CDR3 DNA is TGTGCCAGCAGCCGGGCAGGAGCGGAAGAGACCCAGTACTTC. It is translated as CASSRAGAEETQYF. The chain carries TRBV13 and TRBJ2-5, with D tentatively TRBD2 (5 bases). Germline V lookup: CDR1 PRHDT, CDR2 FYEKMQ (reference sequence). The CDR3 consists of 14 residues. V was clipped by 5 bases and J by 3 bases, with 13 bases between them.

V and J are TRBV9 and TRBJ1-1; the D is unclear. CDR1 and CDR2 (germline): SGDLS, YYNGEE. This CDR3 is built from 12 residues. Trimming took off 3 bases at V and 4 bases at J, with 7 bases between the two ends. The CDR3 bases are TGTGCCAGCAGCGGGGGAGGCACTGAAGCTTTCTTT. It specifies CASSGGGTEAFF.

A few counts support this clone. The V and J genes are TRBV19 and TRBJ2-5; D may be TRBD1 (5 bases). The V end lost 3 bases, the J end lost 4 bases, and 9 bases lay between the germline ends. Germline V CDR1 and CDR2: LNHDA, SQIVND (reference sequence). The length of the CDR3 is 13 residues. The CDR3 loop reads CASSMARAETQYF. CDR3 DNA: TGTGCCAGTAGTATGGCCAGGGCAGAGACCCAGTACTTC.

This chain joins TRBV2 and TRBJ2-4; 8 nucleotides line up with TRBD1. The germline V gene has CDR1 SNHLY and CDR2 FYNNEI. The CDR3 has 16 residues. V trimming: 6 bases; J trimming: 0 bases; junction bases outside the gene matches: 7. This CDR3 is CASSSTGGLAKNIQYF. CDR3 nucleotide sequence: TGTGCCAGCAGCTCCACAGGGGGTTTAGCCAAAAACATTCAGTACTTC.

This clone was seen only a few times. This chain uses TRBV28 with TRBJ2-7; 8 bases are a match to TRBD1. Trimming removed 4 bases from V and 5 bases from J; junction bases left unmatched: 7. In germline, CDR1 is MDHEN, CDR2 SYDVKM. This CDR3 has 14 amino acids. For the CDR3, the DNA is TGTGCCAGCAGTTCCCCGGACAGGGTGGACGAGCAGTACTTC. It yields the protein CASSSPDRVDEQYF.

This chain joins TRBV6-1 and TRBJ1-5; D ambiguous. The CDR3 runs 16 residues. Trimming removed 3 bases at V and 7 bases at J, with 19 bases between. Looked up from germline, CDR1 is MNHNS and CDR2 is SASEGT. The CDR3: CASSEEGPGNNQPQHF. In DNA form, the CDR3 reads TGTGCCAGCAGTGAGGAGGGCCCGGGGAATAACCAGCCCCAGCATTTT.

This sequence joins TRBV7-9 and TRBJ2-5; TRBD1 matches at 9 bases. The germline V gene has CDR1 SEHNR and CDR2 FQNEAQ (reference sequence). Trimming took 4 bases from V and 4 from J; bases not matched to a gene: 4. This CDR3 comprises 14 residues. CDR3: CASSSDRGGETQYF. For the CDR3, the DNA is TGTGCCAGCAGCTCCGACAGGGGGGGAGAGACCCAGTACTTC.

A few counts support this clone. The chain recombines TRBV28 with TRBJ2-7, with TRBD1 identical over 7 bases. The CDR3 extends over 17 amino acids. Germline values: CDR1 MDHEN, CDR2 SYDVKM. The trim removed 3 bases at V and 3 bases at J, leaving 14 bases unmatched. The CDR3 loop is CASSFSPTGTDDYEQYF. Written as DNA, the CDR3 is TGTGCCAGCAGTTTCTCTCCTACCGGGACAGATGACTACGAGCAGTACTTC.

A single count supports this clone. The V call is TRBV29-1, the J call TRBJ1-2; D possibly corresponds to TRBD1 (6 bases). CDR3 length equals 11 residues. From germline, CDR1 is SQVTM and CDR2 ANQGSEA. The chain's CDR3 is CSGQFNYGYTF. The CDR3 DNA sequence: TGCAGTGGACAGTTTAACTATGGCTACACCTTC. Full variable domain (rest looked up from reference TRBV29-1 and TRBJ1-2): SAVISQKPSRDICQRGTSLTIQCQVDSQVTMMFWYRQQPGQSLTLIATANQGSEATYESGFVIDKFPISRPNLTFSTLTVSNMSPEDSSIYLCSGQFNYGYTFGSGTRLTVV.

CDR3 nucleotides: TGTGCCAGCAGTTACGCGATGAGCTCTGGAAACACCATATATTTT. Its protein is CASSYAMSSGNTIYF. The gene calls are TRBV6-5 and TRBJ1-3; D unresolved. The CDR3 runs 15 residues. Germline CDR1 is MNHEY and CDR2 is SVGAGI. Between the trimmed V and J ends, which lost 2 bases and 0 bases, there was a span of 8 bases.

A word on this clone: Within the sample, other DNA sequences also encode this same CDR3. The chain uses TRBV19 and TRBJ1-1; D uncertain. The germline V gene has CDR1 LNHDA and CDR2 SQIVND (reference sequence). Trimming cost V 4 bases and J 1 base, with 7 bases left between them. The CDR3 consists of 13 residues. The CDR3 nucleotides are TGTGCCAGTAGTACACAGAGGAACACTGAAGCTTTCTTT. Its protein product is CASSTQRNTEAFF.

V is TRBV2 and J is TRBJ1-4; the D is unclear. Germline CDR1 is SNHLY and CDR2 is FYNNEI. CDR3 length: 14 amino acids. Deletions cut 3 bases from V and 6 bases from J, with 11 bases between. The CDR3 here is CASSDGRLDEKLFF. The CDR3 nucleotides read TGTGCCAGCAGTGATGGCAGGCTGGATGAAAAACTGTTTTTT.

This clone occurred a few times. The chain has TRBV5-1 and TRBJ1-1; TRBD1 aligns across 8 bases. The V gene end was trimmed by 7 bases and the J gene end by 3 bases; junction bases not matched to a gene: 2. Germline V gene lookup returns CDR1 SGHRS and CDR2 YFSETQ. CDR3 size: 12 residues. CDR3: CASGQGDTEAFF. CDR3 sequence (DNA): TGCGCCAGCGGACAGGGTGACACTGAAGCTTTCTTT.

CDR3 sequence reads: CASSLEGQGGNTIYF. In DNA form, the CDR3 reads TGCGCCAGCAGCTTGGAGGGACAGGGAGGAAACACCATATATTTT. The genes are TRBV5-1 and TRBJ1-3; 9 positions match TRBD1. CDR1 and CDR2 from the germline V gene are SGHRS and YFSETQ. The V segment lost 0 bases and the J segment 4 bases; nucleotides outside the gene matches: 2. The CDR3 sequence is 15 residues long.

V and J are TRBV2 and TRBJ2-3, with 11 bases lining up with TRBD2. The length of the CDR3 is 15 residues. From germline, CDR1 is SNHLY and CDR2 FYNNEI. The junction had 8 bases not matched to a gene; V was cut back by 6 bases and J by 6 bases. The CDR3 region has the DNA TGTGCCAGCAGCCCACTAGCGGGAGTAACGGATACGCAGTATTTT. It yields the protein CASSPLAGVTDTQYF.